This T cell receptor (beta chain) is from a study of Ad26.COV2.S vaccination and SARS-CoV-2 variants. The overall study: Among those in the COV1001 Ad26.COV2.S trial arm was the donor. The vaccine Ad26.COV2.S was put into the muscle once, or twice with 56 days between. Study-level points and caveats: Reports say spike-specific CD8+ and CD4+ T cell responses covered substantial breadth after vaccination. Placebo and vaccine recipients had non-spike TCR breadth that was similar.

Treatment denoted: approximately 18 received Ad26.COV2.S at low or high dose, single or two shots; several received placebo; per-sample allocation not given. The study sampled participants on day 63 after the first vaccine or placebo injection. Comment on this clone: Its antigen remains unidentified.

Some clones are missing from TCRdb's copy, which holds only in-frame ones; the method was immunoSEQ multiplex PCR. The sample shows about half a million clones, nearly 90% of them seen only once. The CDR3 is made up of 12 amino acids. V lost 4 bases, J lost 6 bases, and 6 bases lay in between. Looked up from germline, CDR1 is MNHEY and CDR2 is SMNVEV (reference sequence). This specimen was peripheral blood, taken in a trial of Ad26.COV2.S vaccine versus placebo. The chain has TRBV27 and TRBJ2-2; D is unresolved. This sequence was found in a person aged 18-65 years who received the Ad26.COV2.S COVID-19 vaccine or a placebo. CDR3 loop: CASSSLPGELFF. Written as DNA, the CDR3 is TGTGCCAGCAGTTCGCTCCCCGGGGAGCTGTTTTTT.